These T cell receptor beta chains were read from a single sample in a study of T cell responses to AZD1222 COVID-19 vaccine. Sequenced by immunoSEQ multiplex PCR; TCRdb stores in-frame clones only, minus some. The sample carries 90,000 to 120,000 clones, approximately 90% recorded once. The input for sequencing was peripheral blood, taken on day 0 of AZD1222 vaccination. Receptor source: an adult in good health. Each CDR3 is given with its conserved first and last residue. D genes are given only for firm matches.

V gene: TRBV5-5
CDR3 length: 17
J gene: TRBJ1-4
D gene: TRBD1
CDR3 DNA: TGTGCCAGCAGCTTCAGGGGGCGCGGGCAGGCCGAAGAAAAACTGTTTTTT
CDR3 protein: CASSFRGRGQAEEKLFF

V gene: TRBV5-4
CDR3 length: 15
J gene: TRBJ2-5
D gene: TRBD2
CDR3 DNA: TGTGCCAGCAGCTTGGTTAGCGGGGGGGAAGAGACCCAGTACTTC
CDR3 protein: CASSLVSGGEETQYF

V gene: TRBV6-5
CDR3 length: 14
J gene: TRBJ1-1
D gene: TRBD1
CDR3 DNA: TGTGCCAGCAGTTCGACAGGGGGCTCAACTGAAGCTTTCTTT
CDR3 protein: CASSSTGGSTEAFF

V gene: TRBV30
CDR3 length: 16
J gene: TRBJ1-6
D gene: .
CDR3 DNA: TGTGCCTGGAGGGGGACACGGTACTCCTATAATTCACCCCTCCACTTT
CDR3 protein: CAWRGTRYSYNSPLHF

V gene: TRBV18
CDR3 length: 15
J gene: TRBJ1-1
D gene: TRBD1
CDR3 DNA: TGTGCCAGCTCACCATGGGACAGGGGAGGCACTGAAGCTTTCTTT
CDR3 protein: CASSPWDRGGTEAFF

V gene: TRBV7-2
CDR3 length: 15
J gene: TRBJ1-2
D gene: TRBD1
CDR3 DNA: TGTGCCAGCAGCTTAGGGGACAGTGGGGACTATGGCTACACCTTC
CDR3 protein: CASSLGDSGDYGYTF

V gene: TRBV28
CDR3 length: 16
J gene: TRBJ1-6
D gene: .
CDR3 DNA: TGTGCCAGCAGTCCCTTTGAGGTAGGACAGAATTCACCCCTCCACTTT
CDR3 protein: CASSPFEVGQNSPLHF

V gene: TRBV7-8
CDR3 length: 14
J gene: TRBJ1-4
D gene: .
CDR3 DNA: TGTGCCAGCAGCTTAGTCGGGGGTAGTGAAAAACTGTTTTTT
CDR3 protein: CASSLVGGSEKLFF

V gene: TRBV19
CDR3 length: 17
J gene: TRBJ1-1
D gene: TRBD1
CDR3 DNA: TGTGCCAGTAGAACGCGGACAGGGCTTGGTGGTTTTACTGAAGCTTTCTTT
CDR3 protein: CASRTRTGLGGFTEAFF

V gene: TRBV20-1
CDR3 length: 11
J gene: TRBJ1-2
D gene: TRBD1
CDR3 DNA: TGCAGTGCTCTCACAGGGGATGGCTACACCTTC
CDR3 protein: CSALTGDGYTF

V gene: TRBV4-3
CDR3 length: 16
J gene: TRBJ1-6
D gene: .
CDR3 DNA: TGCGCCAGCCGACCTAGCTTCGAGTCGGGTAATTCACCCCTCCACTTT
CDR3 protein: CASRPSFESGNSPLHF